The clone carrying this T cell receptor (beta chain) was counted at least ten times. What it binds is unknown. This CDR3 contains 13 residues. CDR1 is SNHLY, CDR2 FYNNEI, per germline. The V end was cut by 6 bases, the J end by 5 bases, with 11 bases between. Relying on iRepertoire HTBI primers and Arm-PCR of CDR3 regions, the team built TCR beta libraries. One entry per CDR3 protein results from TCRdb running MiXCR on the multiplex PCR reads. The table lists a few hundred thousand distinct CDR3 sequences, 14% to 15% of them singletons. The sample originates from a study of regulatory T cells in long-lasting Graves disease. Study context: Antithyroid drugs had been taken under 3 months by newly diagnosed Graves' patients. Findings of the study overall: Persistent disease preferred TRBV28, TRBJ1-2 and TRBJ2-5; new disease, TRBV20-1 and TRBJ2-1.

Time point: newly diagnosed GD, antithyroid drugs for less than 3 months. Generation of the TCR library employed RNA extracted from PBMCs. The same data also contributed to another study, on T cells in Graves' hyperthyroidism and ophthalmopathy.

The rearrangement links TRBV2 to TRBJ2-1; D gene ambiguous. Material: peripheral blood mononuclear cells (PBMCs), obtained at new diagnosis, from a patient treated with antithyroid drugs. The clonotype was recovered from a woman between 40 and 55 years old with Graves disease. The CDR3 nucleotides are TGTGCCAGCAGACAAGACTTGGACAATGAGCAGTTCTTC. Its translation: CASRQDLDNEQFF.